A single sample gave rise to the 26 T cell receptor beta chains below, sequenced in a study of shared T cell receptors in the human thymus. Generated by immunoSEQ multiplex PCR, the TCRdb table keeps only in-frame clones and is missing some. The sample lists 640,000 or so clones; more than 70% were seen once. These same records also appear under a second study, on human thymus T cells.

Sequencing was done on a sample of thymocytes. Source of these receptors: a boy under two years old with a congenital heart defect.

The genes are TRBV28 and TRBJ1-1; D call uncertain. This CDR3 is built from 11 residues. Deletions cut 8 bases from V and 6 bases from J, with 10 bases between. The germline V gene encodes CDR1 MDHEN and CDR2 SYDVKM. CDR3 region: CASGKEAEAFF. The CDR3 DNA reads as TGTGCCAGCGGCAAGGAGGCTGAAGCTTTCTTT. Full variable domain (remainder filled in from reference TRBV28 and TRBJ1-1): DVKVTQSSRYLVKRTGEKVFLECVQDMDHENMFWYRQDPGLGLRLIYFSYDVKMKEKGDIPEGYSVSREKKERFSLILESASTNQTSMYLCASGKEAEAFFGQGTRLTVV.

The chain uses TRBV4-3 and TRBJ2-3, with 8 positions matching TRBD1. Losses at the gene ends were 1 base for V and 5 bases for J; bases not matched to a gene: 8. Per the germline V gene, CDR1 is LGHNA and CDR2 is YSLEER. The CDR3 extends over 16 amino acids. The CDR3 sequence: CASSQGDRDRGDTQYF. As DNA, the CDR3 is TGCGCCAGCAGCCAAGGAGACCGAGACAGGGGAGATACGCAGTATTTT.

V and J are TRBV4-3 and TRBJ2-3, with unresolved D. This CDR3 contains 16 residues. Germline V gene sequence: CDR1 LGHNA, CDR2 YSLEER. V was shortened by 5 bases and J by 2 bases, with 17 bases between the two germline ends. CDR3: CASSKALLGPTDTQYF. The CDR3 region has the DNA TGCGCCAGCAGCAAGGCCCTCCTAGGCCCCACAGATACGCAGTATTTT.

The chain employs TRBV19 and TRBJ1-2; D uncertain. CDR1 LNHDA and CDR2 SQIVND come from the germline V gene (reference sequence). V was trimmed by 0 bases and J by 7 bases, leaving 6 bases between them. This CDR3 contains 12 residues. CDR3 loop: CASSIDSGGYTF. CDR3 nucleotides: TGTGCCAGTAGTATAGACAGTGGTGGCTACACCTTC.

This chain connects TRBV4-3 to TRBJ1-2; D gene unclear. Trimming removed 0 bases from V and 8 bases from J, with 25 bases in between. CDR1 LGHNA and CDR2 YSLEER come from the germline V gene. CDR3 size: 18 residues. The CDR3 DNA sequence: TGCGCCAGCAGCCAAGATGGGAGGGCCCCGGGGTTAAAGGAGGGCTACACCTTC. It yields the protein CASSQDGRAPGLKEGYTF.

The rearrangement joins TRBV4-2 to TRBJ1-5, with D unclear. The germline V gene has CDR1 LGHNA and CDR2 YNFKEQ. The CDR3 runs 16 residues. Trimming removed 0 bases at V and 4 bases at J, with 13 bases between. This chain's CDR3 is CASSQDRGERNQPQHF. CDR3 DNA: TGTGCCAGCAGCCAAGATCGGGGAGAAAGGAATCAGCCCCAGCATTTT.

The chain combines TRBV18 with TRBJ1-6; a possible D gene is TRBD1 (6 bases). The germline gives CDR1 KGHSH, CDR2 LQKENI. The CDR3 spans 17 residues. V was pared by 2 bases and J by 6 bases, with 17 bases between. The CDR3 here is CASSPVAGAFGNSPLHF. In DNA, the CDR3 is TGTGCCAGCTCACCAGTGGCAGGGGCCTTCGGTAATTCACCCCTCCACTTT.

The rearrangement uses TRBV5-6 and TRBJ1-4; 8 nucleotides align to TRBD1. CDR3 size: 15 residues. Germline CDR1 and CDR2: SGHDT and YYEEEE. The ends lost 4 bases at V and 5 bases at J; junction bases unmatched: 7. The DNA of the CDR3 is TGTGCCAGCAGCGCCAGGGACAGGAGCAATGAAAAACTGTTTTTT. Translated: CASSARDRSNEKLFF.

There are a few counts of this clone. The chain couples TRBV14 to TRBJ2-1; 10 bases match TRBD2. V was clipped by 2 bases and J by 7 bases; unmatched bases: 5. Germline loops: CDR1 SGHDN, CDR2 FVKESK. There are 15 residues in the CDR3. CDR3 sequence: CASSQTSGIVNEQFF. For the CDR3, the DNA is TGTGCCAGCAGCCAAACTAGCGGGATAGTGAATGAGCAGTTCTTC.

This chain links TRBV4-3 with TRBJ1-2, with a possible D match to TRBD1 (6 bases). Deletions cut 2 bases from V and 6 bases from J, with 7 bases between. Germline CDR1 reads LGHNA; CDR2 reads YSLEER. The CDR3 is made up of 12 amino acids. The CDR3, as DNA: TGCGCCAGCAGCCAAACAGGGAATGGCTACACCTTC. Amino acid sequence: CASSQTGNGYTF.

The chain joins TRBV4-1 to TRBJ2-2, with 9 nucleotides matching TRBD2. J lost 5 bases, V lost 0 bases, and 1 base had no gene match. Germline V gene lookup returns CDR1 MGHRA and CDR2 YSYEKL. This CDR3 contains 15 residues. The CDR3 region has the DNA TGCGCCAGCAGCCAAGAGGGACTAGCAACCGGGGAGCTGTTTTTT. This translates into CASSQEGLATGELFF.

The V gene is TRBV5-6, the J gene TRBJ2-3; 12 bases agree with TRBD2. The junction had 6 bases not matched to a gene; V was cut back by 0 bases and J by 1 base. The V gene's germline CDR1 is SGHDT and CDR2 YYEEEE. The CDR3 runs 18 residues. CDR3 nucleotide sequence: TGTGCCAGCAGCTTGGAGGTCCGACTAGCGGGGGGCACAGATACGCAGTATTTT. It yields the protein CASSLEVRLAGGTDTQYF.

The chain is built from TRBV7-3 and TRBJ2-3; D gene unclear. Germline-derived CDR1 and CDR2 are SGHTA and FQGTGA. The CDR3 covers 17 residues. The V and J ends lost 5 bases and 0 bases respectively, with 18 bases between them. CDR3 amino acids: CASSAQPRKNSTDTQYF. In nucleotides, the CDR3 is TGTGCCAGCAGCGCCCAACCGCGGAAGAACAGCACAGATACGCAGTATTTT.

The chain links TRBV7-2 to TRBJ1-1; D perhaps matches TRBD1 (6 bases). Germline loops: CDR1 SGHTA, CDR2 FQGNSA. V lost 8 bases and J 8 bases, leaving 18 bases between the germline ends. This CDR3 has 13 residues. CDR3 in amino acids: CASGKQGIGEAFF. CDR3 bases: TGTGCCAGCGGTAAACAGGGTATTGGAGAAGCTTTCTTT. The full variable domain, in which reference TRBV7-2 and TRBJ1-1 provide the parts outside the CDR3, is GAGVSQSPSNKVTEKGKDVELRCDPISGHTALYWYRQSLGQGLEFLIYFQGNSAPDKSGLPSDRFSAERTGGSVSTLTIQRTQQEDSAVYLCASGKQGIGEAFFGQGTRLTVV.

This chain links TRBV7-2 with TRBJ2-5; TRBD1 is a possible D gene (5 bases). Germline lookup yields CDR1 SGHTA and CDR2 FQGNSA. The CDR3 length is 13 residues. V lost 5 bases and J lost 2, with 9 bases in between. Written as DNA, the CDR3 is TGTGCCAGCAGCGGGGCTCATCAAGAGACCCAGTACTTC. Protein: CASSGAHQETQYF.

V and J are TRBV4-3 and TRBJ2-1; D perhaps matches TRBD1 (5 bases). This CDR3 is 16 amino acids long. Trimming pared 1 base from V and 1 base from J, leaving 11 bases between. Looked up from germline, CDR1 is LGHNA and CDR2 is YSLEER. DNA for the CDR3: TGCGCCAGCAGCCAAGGAGTCCCAGGGTCCTACAATGAGCAGTTCTTC. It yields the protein CASSQGVPGSYNEQFF.

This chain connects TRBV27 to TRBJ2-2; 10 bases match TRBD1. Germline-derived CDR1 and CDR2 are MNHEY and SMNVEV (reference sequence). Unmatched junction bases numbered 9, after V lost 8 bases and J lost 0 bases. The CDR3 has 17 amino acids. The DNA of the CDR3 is TGTGCCAGCCCCCAGCAGGACAGGGGGTCGAACACCGGGGAGCTGTTTTTT. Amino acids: CASPQQDRGSNTGELFF.

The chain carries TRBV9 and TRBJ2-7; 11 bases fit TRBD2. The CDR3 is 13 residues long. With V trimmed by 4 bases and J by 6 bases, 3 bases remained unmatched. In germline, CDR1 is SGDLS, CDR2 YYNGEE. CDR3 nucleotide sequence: TGTGCCAGCAGCAAAACTAGCGGGGGCGAGCAGTACTTC. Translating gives CASSKTSGGEQYF.

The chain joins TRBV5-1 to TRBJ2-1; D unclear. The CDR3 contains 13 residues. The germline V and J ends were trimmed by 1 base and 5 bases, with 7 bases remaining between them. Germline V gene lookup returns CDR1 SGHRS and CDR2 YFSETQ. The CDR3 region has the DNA TGCGCCAGCAGCTTGCAGGCTGACAATGAGCAGTTCTTC. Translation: CASSLQADNEQFF.

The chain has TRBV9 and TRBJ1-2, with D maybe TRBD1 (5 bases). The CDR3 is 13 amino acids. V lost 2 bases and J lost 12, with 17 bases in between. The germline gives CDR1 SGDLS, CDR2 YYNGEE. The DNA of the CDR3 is TGTGCCAGCAGCGTCAATGGGGGGAGGCCGCACACCTTC. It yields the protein CASSVNGGRPHTF.

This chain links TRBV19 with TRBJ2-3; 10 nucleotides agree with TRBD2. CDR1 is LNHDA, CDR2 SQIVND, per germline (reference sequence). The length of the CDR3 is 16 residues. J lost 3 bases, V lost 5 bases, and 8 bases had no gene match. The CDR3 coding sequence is TGTGCCAGTAGTCCTGGGACTAGCGATGTTACAGATACGCAGTATTTT. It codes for CASSPGTSDVTDTQYF.

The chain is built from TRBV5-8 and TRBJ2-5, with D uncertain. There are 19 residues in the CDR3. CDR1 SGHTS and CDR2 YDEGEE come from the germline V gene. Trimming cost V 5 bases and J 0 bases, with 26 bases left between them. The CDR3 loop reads CASRLTESRNKSYQETQYF. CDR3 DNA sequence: TGTGCCAGCAGACTCACAGAGAGCCGCAATAAATCGTACCAAGAGACCCAGTACTTC.

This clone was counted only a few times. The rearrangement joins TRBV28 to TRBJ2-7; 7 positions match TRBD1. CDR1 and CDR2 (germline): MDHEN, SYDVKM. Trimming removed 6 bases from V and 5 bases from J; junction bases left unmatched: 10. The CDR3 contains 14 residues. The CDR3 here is CASRSDRVLHEQYF. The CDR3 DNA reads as TGTGCCAGCAGGAGTGACAGGGTCCTTCACGAGCAGTACTTC.

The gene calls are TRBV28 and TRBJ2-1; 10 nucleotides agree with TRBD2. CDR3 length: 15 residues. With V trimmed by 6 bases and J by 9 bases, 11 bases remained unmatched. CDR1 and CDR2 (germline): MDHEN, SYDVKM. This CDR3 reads CASRDLAGGGSEQFF. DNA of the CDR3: TGTGCCAGCAGAGATTTAGCGGGAGGAGGTAGTGAGCAGTTCTTC.

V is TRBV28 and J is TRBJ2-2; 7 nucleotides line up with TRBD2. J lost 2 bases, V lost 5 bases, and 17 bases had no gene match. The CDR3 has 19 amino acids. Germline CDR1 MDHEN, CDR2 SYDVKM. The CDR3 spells CASSPEYLGLAENTGELFF. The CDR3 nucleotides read TGTGCCAGCAGTCCCGAATACCTCGGGCTAGCGGAAAACACCGGGGAGCTGTTTTTT.

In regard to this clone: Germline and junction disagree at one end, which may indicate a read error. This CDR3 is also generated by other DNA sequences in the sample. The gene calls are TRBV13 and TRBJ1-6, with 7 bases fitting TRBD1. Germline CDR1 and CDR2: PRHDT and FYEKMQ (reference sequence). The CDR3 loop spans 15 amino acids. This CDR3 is CASSTLGQQNSPLHF. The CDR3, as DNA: TGTGCCAGCAGCACACTGGGACAGCAGAATTCCCCCCTCCACTTT.